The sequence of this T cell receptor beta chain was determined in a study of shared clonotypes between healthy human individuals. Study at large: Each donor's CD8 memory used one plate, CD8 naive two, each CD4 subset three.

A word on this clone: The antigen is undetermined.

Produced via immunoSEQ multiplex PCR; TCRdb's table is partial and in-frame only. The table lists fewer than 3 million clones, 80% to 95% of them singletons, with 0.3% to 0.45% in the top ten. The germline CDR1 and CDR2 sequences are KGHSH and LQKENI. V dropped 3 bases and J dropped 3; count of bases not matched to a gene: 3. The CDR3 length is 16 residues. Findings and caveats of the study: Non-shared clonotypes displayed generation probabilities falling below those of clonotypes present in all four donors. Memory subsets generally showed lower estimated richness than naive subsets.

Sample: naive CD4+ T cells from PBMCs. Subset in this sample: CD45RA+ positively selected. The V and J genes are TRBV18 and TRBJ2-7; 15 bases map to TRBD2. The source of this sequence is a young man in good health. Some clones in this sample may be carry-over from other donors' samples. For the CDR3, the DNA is TGTGCCAGCTCACCGGGACTAGCGGGAGGAGGCTACGAGCAGTACTTC. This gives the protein CASSPGLAGGGYEQYF.